These T cell receptor beta chains were read from a single sample in a study of response to subunit inactivated influenza vaccine. TCRdb itself ran the RT-PCR reads through MiXCR, one entry per CDR3 protein. Of approximately 680,000 distinct CDR3 sequences in the sample, 15% to 19% were seen once. This sample comprised PBMCs from blood, obtained 12 days after vaccination. Receptor source: a man in his fifties who received an inactivated influenza vaccine. CDR3s leave out the opening cysteine and the closing phenylalanine or tryptophan.

ASSERGTAEQY	TRBV10-1	11	TRBJ2-7
ASSRGLAGARETQY	TRBV3-1	14	TRBJ2-5
ASSPRGRETEDTQY	TRBV18	14	TRBJ2-3
ASSQDQTRNNEQF	TRBV4-2	13	TRBJ2-1
SVGVSGLRDEQY	TRBV29-1	12	TRBJ2-7
ASSRISEVNYGYT	TRBV7-2	13	TRBJ1-2
ASKTSGGTGELF	TRBV2	12	TRBJ2-2
ASSLESADYNEQF	TRBV5-1	13	TRBJ2-1
ASKPWGQGASGSVNEQY	TRBV2	17	TRBJ2-7
ASRGLRETYNEQF	TRBV6-2/TRBV6-3	13	TRBJ2-1
ASSLAYPQGGGPSTDTQY	TRBV11-1	18	TRBJ2-3
ASRRTGSGEQF	TRBV14	11	TRBJ2-1
SASRSARHNEQF	TRBV20-1	12	TRBJ2-1
ASSYPQDGRMNTEAF	TRBV6-2/TRBV6-3	15	TRBJ1-1
ASSPPDGGAYNEQF	TRBV28	14	TRBJ2-1
SAQGGYNEQF	TRBV20-1	10	TRBJ2-1
ASSLSGDVYEQY	TRBV5-1	12	TRBJ2-7
ASSQAGTRY	TRBV3-1	9	TRBJ2-7
ASSQEGIGKNIQY	TRBV3-1	13	TRBJ2-4
SARDRPTQY	TRBV20-1	9	TRBJ2-3
ASSQGMGSGNTIY	TRBV4-1	13	TRBJ1-3
ASSQSRGVRGEQY	TRBV4-3	13	TRBJ2-7
ASSLDDSVPTNEKLF	TRBV11-2	15	TRBJ1-4